This is a list of T cell receptor beta chains from one sample in a study of CD8+CD57+ T cells in acquired aplastic anemia. TCRdb ran MiXCR on the reads and lists one entry per CDR3 protein. This sample has about 270,000 distinct CDR3 sequences, with approximately 57% found just once. The sample comprised sorted CD4+, CD8+, or CD8+CD57+ T cells (not recorded which) from PBMCs. Receptor source: a human donor with severe aplastic anemia or a healthy control (not recorded which). Both conserved end residues are part of each CDR3. Each record gives: V gene, clone size, D gene, J gene, CDR3 DNA, CDR3 protein. D genes are given only for firm matches. Clone sizes are given selectively: once, few, many, or a class where the clone is expanded.

v_call: TRBV7-2
clone_size: -
d_call: TRBD2
j_call: TRBJ2-1
cdr3_nt: TGTGCCAGCAGCTCAGTGGGACTAGGGGACTACAATGAGCAGTTCTTC
cdr3_aa: CASSSVGLGDYNEQFF

v_call: TRBV29-1
clone_size: -
d_call: TRBD1
j_call: TRBJ1-3
cdr3_nt: TGCAGCGTTGGGGGGGGGACAGGGGCCTCTGGAAACACCATATATTTT
cdr3_aa: CSVGGGTGASGNTIYF

v_call: TRBV5-1
clone_size: -
d_call: TRBD2
j_call: TRBJ2-1
cdr3_nt: TGCGCCAGCAGCTTGACTAGCGGGGGGGTCTACAATGAGCAGTTCTTC
cdr3_aa: CASSLTSGGVYNEQFF

v_call: TRBV7-8
clone_size: few
d_call: TRBD2
j_call: TRBJ2-7
cdr3_nt: TGTGCCAGCAGCCGGACTAGGGTCACCTACGAGCAGTACTTC
cdr3_aa: CASSRTRVTYEQYF

v_call: TRBV2
clone_size: -
d_call: -
j_call: TRBJ1-1
cdr3_nt: -
cdr3_aa: CASSWTALLYEQYFGGDEAFF

v_call: TRBV7-9
clone_size: -
d_call: -
j_call: TRBJ2-1
cdr3_nt: TGTGCCAGCAGCCCTTTGAGGGATCACAATGAGCAGTTCTTC
cdr3_aa: CASSPLRDHNEQFF

v_call: TRBV19
clone_size: -
d_call: -
j_call: TRBJ1-2
cdr3_nt: TGTGCCAGTAGTTCCCGCTCCTATGGCTACACCTTC
cdr3_aa: CASSSRSYGYTF

v_call: TRBV7-2
clone_size: -
d_call: TRBD2
j_call: TRBJ2-7
cdr3_nt: TGTGCCAGCAGCGGAGCAGGACTAGCGGGAGGAAGGGAGCAGTACTTC
cdr3_aa: CASSGAGLAGGREQYF

v_call: TRBV7-3
clone_size: -
d_call: TRBD1
j_call: TRBJ1-6
cdr3_nt: TGTGCCAGCAGCCCCCGACAGGGAAATAATTCACCCCTCCACTTT
cdr3_aa: CASSPRQGNNSPLHF

v_call: TRBV2
clone_size: few
d_call: -
j_call: TRBJ2-2
cdr3_nt: TGTGCCAGCTGGTACAGGGCGGGGAACACCGGGGAGCTGTTTTTT
cdr3_aa: CASWYRAGNTGELFF

v_call: TRBV5-1
clone_size: many
d_call: -
j_call: TRBJ2-2
cdr3_nt: TGCGCCAGCAGCTTGGAGGGCCGGGGTGCCGGGGAGCTGTTTTTT
cdr3_aa: CASSLEGRGAGELFF

v_call: TRBV2
clone_size: -
d_call: -
j_call: TRBJ1-4
cdr3_nt: TGTGCCAGCAGTGTGGGCGAAAAACTGTTTTTT
cdr3_aa: CASSVGEKLFF

v_call: TRBV11-2
clone_size: many
d_call: -
j_call: TRBJ2-2
cdr3_nt: TGTGCCAGCAGCTTAGTTAGCAGAAACGGGGAGCTGTTTTTT
cdr3_aa: CASSLVSRNGELFF

v_call: TRBV20-1
clone_size: -
d_call: TRBD1
j_call: TRBJ1-6
cdr3_nt: TGCAGTGCTAGTGGTCCGGACAGGGCCATTACGTACAATAATTCACCCCTCCACTTT
cdr3_aa: CSASGPDRAITYNNSPLHF

v_call: TRBV5-4
clone_size: -
d_call: -
j_call: TRBJ1-1
cdr3_nt: TGTGCCAGCAGCCACCTCGGGGGAGGAACTGAAGCTTTCTTT
cdr3_aa: CASSHLGGGTEAFF

v_call: TRBV2
clone_size: once
d_call: -
j_call: TRBJ2-6
cdr3_nt: TGTGCCAGCATTCGGATTAGACTAGAACCCCCCTCTGGGGCCAACGTCCTGACTTTC
cdr3_aa: CASIRIRLEPPSGANVLTF

v_call: TRBV29-1
clone_size: few
d_call: -
j_call: TRBJ1-6
cdr3_nt: TGCAGCGTCCAGGCGGGGTCCTATAATTCACCCCTCCACTTT
cdr3_aa: CSVQAGSYNSPLHF

v_call: TRBV18
clone_size: -
d_call: -
j_call: TRBJ1-4
cdr3_nt: TGTGCCAGCTCACCATCGGCAGGTCGCAGTGAAAAACTGTTTTTT
cdr3_aa: CASSPSAGRSEKLFF

v_call: TRBV15
clone_size: -
d_call: -
j_call: TRBJ2-7
cdr3_nt: TGTGCCACCAGGTTAGGGACGCGGGGCTACGAGCAGTACTTC
cdr3_aa: CATRLGTRGYEQYF

v_call: TRBV7-3
clone_size: once
d_call: -
j_call: TRBJ2-7
cdr3_nt: TGTGCCAGCAGCTCCGGGACGCAGACCTACGAGCAGTACTTC
cdr3_aa: CASSSGTQTYEQYF

v_call: TRBV20-1
clone_size: many
d_call: -
j_call: TRBJ1-5
cdr3_nt: TGCAGTGCTATCTACATTGAGGGACCCCAGCATTTT
cdr3_aa: CSAIYIEGPQHF

v_call: TRBV6-6
clone_size: many
d_call: TRBD1
j_call: TRBJ1-6
cdr3_nt: TGTGCCAGCAGTTACGGGCAGGGGGCTATTAGTAGTTCACCCCTCCACTTT
cdr3_aa: CASSYGQGAISSSPLHF

v_call: TRBV2
clone_size: many
d_call: -
j_call: TRBJ2-3
cdr3_nt: TGTGCCAGCAGTGGCCAGCGGGTGGGCACAGATACGCAGTATTTT
cdr3_aa: CASSGQRVGTDTQYF

v_call: TRBV27
clone_size: -
d_call: TRBD1
j_call: TRBJ1-4
cdr3_nt: TGTGCCAGCAGTCAATCAGGGGGGATGGGGGAAAAACTGTTTTTT
cdr3_aa: CASSQSGGMGEKLFF

v_call: TRBV2
clone_size: -
d_call: -
j_call: TRBJ1-2
cdr3_nt: TGTGCCAGCAGTGAAGGGGGGGGCGCTCAATATGGCTACACCTTC
cdr3_aa: CASSEGGGAQYGYTF

v_call: TRBV7-9
clone_size: -
d_call: TRBD1
j_call: TRBJ2-7
cdr3_nt: TGTGCCAGCAGCCAGGGACAGACCTACGAGCAGTACTTC
cdr3_aa: CASSQGQTYEQYF

v_call: TRBV24-1
clone_size: few
d_call: -
j_call: TRBJ2-1
cdr3_nt: TGTGCCACCAGTGGCATACAGGGAAATGGTTACAATGAGCAGTTCTTC
cdr3_aa: CATSGIQGNGYNEQFF

v_call: TRBV10-2
clone_size: -
d_call: TRBD1
j_call: TRBJ2-7
cdr3_nt: TGCGCCAGCAGTGGTGCCGGGACAGGGCTTAACGAGCAGTACTTC
cdr3_aa: CASSGAGTGLNEQYF

v_call: TRBV10-3
clone_size: many
d_call: TRBD1
j_call: TRBJ2-4
cdr3_nt: TGTGCCATCAGTCAGGACAGGGGGGACATTCAGTACTTC
cdr3_aa: CAISQDRGDIQYF

v_call: TRBV6-5
clone_size: -
d_call: -
j_call: TRBJ2-5
cdr3_nt: TGTGCCAGCAGCCTCCGTTTTCAGGCCCAGTACTTC
cdr3_aa: CASSLRFQAQYF

v_call: TRBV7-9
clone_size: many
d_call: -
j_call: TRBJ1-6
cdr3_nt: TGTGCCAGCAGCCCCCCGAGACAGTCGTATTCACCCCTCCACTTT
cdr3_aa: CASSPPRQSYSPLHF

v_call: TRBV27
clone_size: few
d_call: -
j_call: TRBJ2-1
cdr3_nt: TGTGCCAGCAGTTTAGGGCAGGGTACTGGATCCTACAATGAGCAGTTCTTC
cdr3_aa: CASSLGQGTGSYNEQFF

v_call: TRBV4-2
clone_size: once
d_call: -
j_call: TRBJ2-2
cdr3_nt: TGTGCCAGCAGCTTCGGGACGGACAACACCGGGGAGCTGTTTTTT
cdr3_aa: CASSFGTDNTGELFF

v_call: TRBV5-1
clone_size: many
d_call: -
j_call: TRBJ2-7
cdr3_nt: TGCGCCAGCAGCTCTTTTGCCGGGGACACCTACGAGCAGTACTTC
cdr3_aa: CASSSFAGDTYEQYF

v_call: TRBV5-8
clone_size: many
d_call: TRBD2
j_call: TRBJ2-1
cdr3_nt: TGTGCCAGCAGCCGGACTAGCGGGGGACACAATGAGCAGTTCTTC
cdr3_aa: CASSRTSGGHNEQFF

v_call: TRBV12-5
clone_size: -
d_call: TRBD1
j_call: TRBJ1-1
cdr3_nt: TGTGCTAGTGCTGCCCGGGACAGGGCTTTCTTT
cdr3_aa: CASAARDRAFF

v_call: TRBV7-9
clone_size: few
d_call: -
j_call: TRBJ2-1
cdr3_nt: TGTGCCAGCAGCCCCCGTGATAGCGGAAGAAACAATGAGCAGTTCTTC
cdr3_aa: CASSPRDSGRNNEQFF

v_call: TRBV20-1
clone_size: -
d_call: TRBD2
j_call: TRBJ2-3
cdr3_nt: TGCAGTGCTTTCTCCATGGCCGGGACTATCATCCTTTTT
cdr3_aa: CSAFSMAGTIILF

v_call: TRBV19
clone_size: many
d_call: -
j_call: TRBJ2-3
cdr3_nt: TGTGCCAGTAGTGCAGAACCCAGGAATACGCAGTATTTT
cdr3_aa: CASSAEPRNTQYF

v_call: TRBV7-9
clone_size: -
d_call: TRBD1
j_call: TRBJ1-6
cdr3_nt: TGTGCCAGCAGCAACGGGACAGGGTCATCACCCCTCCACTTT
cdr3_aa: CASSNGTGSSPLHF

v_call: TRBV5-1
clone_size: -
d_call: -
j_call: TRBJ2-3
cdr3_nt: TGCGCCAGCAGCTCCCTGGGGATTAGCACAGATACGCAGTATTTT
cdr3_aa: CASSSLGISTDTQYF

v_call: TRBV7-2
clone_size: -
d_call: TRBD2
j_call: TRBJ2-3
cdr3_nt: TGTGCCAGCAGCTTCTTGGCGGGGGACACAGATACGCAGTATTTT
cdr3_aa: CASSFLAGDTDTQYF

v_call: TRBV2
clone_size: -
d_call: -
j_call: TRBJ1-4
cdr3_nt: TGTGCCAGCAGTGAATTAGGGGAAAAACTGTTTTTT
cdr3_aa: CASSELGEKLFF

v_call: TRBV7-8
clone_size: -
d_call: -
j_call: TRBJ2-7
cdr3_nt: TGTGCCAGCAGCCCAGGACGGGCCGAGCAGTACTTC
cdr3_aa: CASSPGRAEQYF

v_call: TRBV7-9
clone_size: -
d_call: TRBD1
j_call: TRBJ1-2
cdr3_nt: TGTGCCAGCAGCCACGGGCTCCAGCAGGGGGCAAGAGGCTACACCTTC
cdr3_aa: CASSHGLQQGARGYTF

v_call: TRBV7-9
clone_size: -
d_call: -
j_call: TRBJ1-1
cdr3_nt: TGTGCTAGCAGCTTGGGGGAGAACACTGAAGCTTCCTTT
cdr3_aa: CASSLGENTEASF

v_call: TRBV11-2
clone_size: -
d_call: -
j_call: TRBJ2-7
cdr3_nt: TGTGCCAGCAGCTTCCCCTCCTACGAGCAGTACTTC
cdr3_aa: CASSFPSYEQYF

v_call: TRBV7-8
clone_size: few
d_call: TRBD1
j_call: TRBJ2-7
cdr3_nt: TGTGCCAGCAGCCCAGGGGGCTACCTCTCCTACGAGCAGTACTTC
cdr3_aa: CASSPGGYLSYEQYF

v_call: TRBV9
clone_size: -
d_call: -
j_call: TRBJ1-1
cdr3_nt: TGTGCCAGCGGAGGGAACGGGGGAGCTTTCTTT
cdr3_aa: CASGGNGGAFF

v_call: TRBV11-2
clone_size: many
d_call: -
j_call: TRBJ2-3
cdr3_nt: TGTGCCAGCAGCACCCTTTACACGGCTGACACAGATACGCAGTATTTT
cdr3_aa: CASSTLYTADTDTQYF

v_call: TRBV11-2
clone_size: -
d_call: -
j_call: TRBJ2-7
cdr3_nt: TGTGCCAGCAGCCCGGACAGCGTGTTGCAGTACTTC
cdr3_aa: CASSPDSVLQYF